These 30 T cell receptor beta chains share one sample of origin, sequenced in a study of regulatory T cells in long-lasting Graves disease. Libraries of TCR beta came from iRepertoire HTBI primers plus Arm-PCR of CDR3 regions. TCRdb passed the multiplex PCR reads through MiXCR, listing each CDR3 protein once. The sample gives 600,000 to 800,000 distinct CDR3 sequences, approximately 31% of which show up once; around 40% is in the top ten. The sample's time point: persistent/refractory GD, antithyroid drugs over 5 years with positive TRAb. RNA from PBMCs was the source of the TCR library. The sample in question was peripheral blood mononuclear cells (PBMCs), obtained when the disease was refractory, from a patient treated with antithyroid drugs. These receptors all stem from a female donor with Graves disease.

This chain connects TRBV5-4 to TRBJ2-1; D perhaps matches TRBD1 (6 bases). CDR3 size: 15 residues. Trimming removed 0 bases from V and 8 bases from J, with 15 bases in between. Germline CDR1 SGHNT, CDR2 YYREEE (reference sequence). CDR3 amino acids: CASSLGQAGIDEQFF. The CDR3 DNA follows: TGTGCCAGCAGCTTGGGACAGGCGGGTATCGATGAGCAGTTCTTC.

The V and J genes are TRBV7-9 and TRBJ2-7, with D maybe TRBD1 (6 bases). V was shortened by 1 base and J by 3 bases, with 13 bases between the two germline ends. CDR1 is SEHNR and CDR2 is FQNEAQ in the germline V gene (reference sequence). The CDR3 length is 15 residues. CDR3 loop: CASSLVRGQSYEQYF. The CDR3 DNA follows: TGTGCCAGCAGCTTAGTAAGAGGACAGAGCTACGAGCAGTACTTC.

This chain uses TRBV7-2 with TRBJ1-5, with TRBD1 identical over 7 bases. Germline CDR1 reads SGHTA; CDR2 reads FQGNSA. The CDR3 is made up of 16 amino acids. With V trimmed by 0 bases and J by 1 base, 3 bases remained unmatched. DNA for the CDR3: TGTGCCAGCAGCTTAGCGTCCAGGGGGAGCAATCAGCCCCAGCATTTT. As protein: CASSLASRGSNQPQHF. Looking up the rest from reference TRBV7-2 and TRBJ1-5 gives the full variable domain: GAGVSQSPSNKVTEKGKDVELRCDPISGHTALYWYRQSLGQGLEFLIYFQGNSAPDKSGLPSDRFSAERTGGSVSTLTIQRTQQEDSAVYLCASSLASRGSNQPQHFGDGTRLSIL.

V usage is TRBV6-2 or TRBV6-3 and J usage is TRBJ1-5; unclear D gene. With 5 bases removed from V and 2 bases from J, the gap between germline ends came to 13 bases. This CDR3 is 15 amino acids long. Germline V gene lookup returns CDR1 MNHEY and CDR2 SVGEGT. CDR3 sequence (DNA): TGTGCCAGCAGTGAAAATCCATATGGCAATCAGCCCCAGCATTTT. It codes for CASSENPYGNQPQHF.

Worth noting for this clonotype: This may stem from a read error, because a much larger clone lies one nucleotide away. CDR3 amino acids: CASSDWSSYEQYF. The CDR3 region has the DNA TGTGCCAGCAGTGACTGGAGCTCCTACGAGCAGTACTTC. This sequence joins TRBV2 and TRBJ2-7; D is uncertain. The CDR3 runs to 13 residues. Between the trimmed V and J ends, which lost 3 bases and 0 bases, there was a span of 6 bases. Germline CDR1 and CDR2: SNHLY and FYNNEI.

The chain joins TRBV30 to TRBJ1-2; 12 bases agree with TRBD1. CDR3 length: 15 amino acids. The V gene's germline CDR1 is GTSNPN and CDR2 SVGIG (reference sequence). V dropped 2 bases and J dropped 4; count of bases not matched to a gene: 5. The CDR3 sequence: CAWSSGTGGGYGYTF. The CDR3 bases are TGTGCCTGGAGTTCCGGGACAGGGGGCGGCTATGGCTACACCTTC.

The rearrangement joins TRBV7-9 to TRBJ2-7; weak D call: TRBD2 (7 bases). The CDR3 extends over 13 amino acids. Trimming cost V 6 bases and J 7 bases, with 16 bases left between them. Germline CDR1 and CDR2: SEHNR and FQNEAQ (reference sequence). The CDR3 here is CASRFNRDYEQYF. DNA for the CDR3: TGTGCCAGCAGGTTTAACAGGGACTATGAGCAGTACTTC.

The chain is built from TRBV15 and TRBJ1-2; D gene unclear. The germline V gene encodes CDR1 LNHNV and CDR2 YYDKDF (reference sequence). Trimming left V 5 bases short and J 3 bases short, with 7 bases between. This CDR3 is built from 12 residues. For the CDR3, the DNA is TGTGCCACCAGCCCCGGCCACTATGGCTACACCTTC. Its translation: CATSPGHYGYTF.

The chain combines TRBV5-1 with TRBJ2-5; D is ambiguous. The CDR3 is 13 amino acids. Trimming stripped 2 bases from V and 2 bases from J, with 7 bases between. Looked up from germline, CDR1 is SGHRS and CDR2 is YFSETQ. The DNA of the CDR3 is TGCGCCAGCAGCTTTCCAGGACAAGAGACCCAGTACTTC. Protein sequence: CASSFPGQETQYF.

The chain joins TRBV11-2 to TRBJ1-1, with D unclear. Trimming cost V 1 base and J 0 bases, with 15 bases left between them. Germline V CDR1 and CDR2: SGHAT, FQNNGV. This CDR3 has 17 amino acids. The CDR3 DNA is TGTGCCAGCAGCTTAGTCGGCGCAGGTTACATGAACACTGAAGCTTTCTTT. Translating it yields CASSLVGAGYMNTEAFF. Full variable domain (rest looked up from reference TRBV11-2 and TRBJ1-1): EAGVAQSPRYKIIEKRQSVAFWCNPISGHATLYWYQQILGQGPKLLIQFQNNGVVDDSQLPKDRFSAERLKGVDSTLKIQPAKLEDSAVYLCASSLVGAGYMNTEAFFGQGTRLTVV.

In its sample, this clonotype was seen a few times. The chain uses TRBV25-1 and TRBJ1-6; TRBD1 might be the D (6 bases). The length of the CDR3 is 15 residues. V was cut by 4 bases and J by 8 bases, with 15 bases left in between. Germline values: CDR1 MGHDK, CDR2 SYGVNS. CDR3 coding DNA: TGTGCCAGCAGTGCCCCAGGGGAGGGGGATTCACCCCTCCACTTT. Translated: CASSAPGEGDSPLHF.

This clonotype appeared once. One end of the junction does not line up with germline, which may come from a read error. The chain uses TRBV10-2 and TRBJ2-3; D gene unclear. This CDR3 is built from 12 residues. Germline values: CDR1 WSHSY, CDR2 SAAADI. The CDR3 loop reads CASEKGTDTRYF. Here the CDR3 DNA reads TGCGCCAGCGAAAAGGGCACAGATACGCGGTATTTT.

This clonotype was seen only a few times. This sequence may be a read error, since a much larger clone differs from it by one base. The chain joins TRBV3-1 to TRBJ1-1; no reliable D call. The CDR3 covers 13 residues. Germline V gene data show CDR1 as LGHDT and CDR2 as YNNKEL (reference sequence). Trimming stripped 1 base from V and 3 bases from J, with 6 bases between. CDR3 loop: CASSQGPDTEAFF. In DNA form, the CDR3 reads TGTGCCAGCAGCCAAGGGCCGGACACTGAAGCTTTCTTT.

This clonotype was seen a few times. V gene TRBV30 combines with J gene TRBJ2-2; D is ambiguous. Germline CDR1 reads GTSNPN; CDR2 reads SVGIG (reference sequence). V shed 0 bases and J shed 0 bases, with 8 bases lying between them. The CDR3 is 15 amino acids. CDR3 protein: CAWSVGWTNTGELFF. CDR3 DNA sequence: TGTGCCTGGAGTGTCGGTTGGACGAACACCGGGGAGCTGTTTTTT.

This clonotype has a count of ten or more. A junction end diverges from the germline sequence, so it may reflect a read error. The chain uses TRBV28 and TRBJ1-2, with D maybe TRBD1 (6 bases). Germline V lookup: CDR1 MDHEN, CDR2 SYDVKM. CDR3 size: 15 residues. CDR3 coding DNA: TGTGCCAGCAGTCTCAGGACAGTCGCACTGGGGGGCTACTCCTTC. Residues: CASSLRTVALGGYSF.

The V gene is TRBV3-1, the J gene TRBJ1-4, with D unclear. CDR1 and CDR2 (germline): LGHDT, YNNKEL (reference sequence). The CDR3 consists of 14 residues. Trimming cost V 1 base and J 8 bases, with 11 bases left between them. The chain's CDR3 is CASSQGPGREKLFF. The CDR3 DNA follows: TGTGCCAGCAGCCAAGGTCCGGGTCGGGAAAAACTGTTTTTT.

Ten or more counts support this clonotype. The chain employs TRBV6-2 or TRBV6-3 and TRBJ1-2; D is unclear. Germline CDR1 is MNHEY and CDR2 is SVGEGT. With 4 bases removed from V and 5 bases from J, the gap between germline ends came to 17 bases. CDR3 length equals 15 residues. CDR3 residues: CASSFGRKAPYGYTF. The CDR3 region has the DNA TGTGCCAGCAGTTTTGGGCGGAAAGCCCCGTATGGCTACACCTTC.

The chain recombines TRBV27 with TRBJ2-5; D is unresolved. Trimming took off 10 bases at V and 0 bases at J, with 21 bases between the two ends. Looked up from germline, CDR1 is MNHEY and CDR2 is SMNVEV (reference sequence). The CDR3 is made up of 16 amino acids. As DNA, the CDR3 is TGTGCCATGCTATTCAGGTCCCTTGAGTACCAAGAGACCCAGTACTTC. Amino acids: CAMLFRSLEYQETQYF.

This clonotype has more than one count but fewer than ten. The chain joins TRBV10-1 to TRBJ1-2; no definite D call. This CDR3 contains 12 residues. Germline CDR1 reads WNHNN; CDR2 reads SYGVQD (reference sequence). The ends were cut back, 3 bases at V and 4 bases at J, with 6 bases in the middle. CDR3 DNA: TGCGCCAGCAGTGACGGATCCTATGGCTACACCTTC. Residues: CASSDGSYGYTF.

V usage is TRBV5-1 and J usage is TRBJ1-2; no clear D gene. Germline assignment: CDR1 SGHRS and CDR2 YFSETQ. V dropped 0 bases and J dropped 6 bases, with 9 bases sitting between them. The CDR3 extends over 13 amino acids. The CDR3 region is CASSLAGGNGYTF. The CDR3 DNA reads as TGCGCCAGCAGCTTGGCCGGAGGGAATGGCTACACCTTC.

The gene calls are TRBV6-5 and TRBJ1-4; unclear D gene. The CDR3 sequence is 11 residues long. Germline CDR1 and CDR2: MNHEY and SVGAGI. V lost 2 bases and J lost 13, with 8 bases in between. CDR3: CASSYSDRLFF. The CDR3 coding sequence is TGTGCCAGCAGTTACAGTGATCGACTGTTTTTT.

The chain couples TRBV12-3 or TRBV12-4 to TRBJ2-2, with 9 bases fitting TRBD2. CDR3 length: 13 amino acids. The CDR3 DNA follows: TGTGCTACCTCGGGACTAGCCGCCGGGGAGCTGTTTTTT. Translated, it gives CATSGLAAGELFF.

Details on this clonotype: This is likely a read error, given that the CDR3 carries no conserved phenylalanine or tryptophan at its end. J is TRBJ1-1 and V is TRBV28; 9 bases are shared with TRBD1. V gave up 1 base and J gave up 8 bases; unmatched junction bases: 5. This CDR3 spans 14 amino acids. Per germline, CDR1 MDHEN and CDR2 SYDVKM. The CDR3 is CASSLYRGQGEAFL. CDR3 DNA: TGTGCCAGCAGTTTATATAGGGGACAGGGAGAAGCTTTCCTT.

This chain links TRBV6-2 or TRBV6-3 with TRBJ1-2; 7 nucleotides align to TRBD1. J was trimmed by 5 bases and V by 10 bases; bases with no gene match: 13. This CDR3 spans 14 amino acids. Germline CDR1 is MNHEY and CDR2 is SVGEGT. The CDR3 sequence: CATRGRGSPYGYTF. The CDR3 DNA reads TGTGCCACCAGGGGGAGGGGAAGCCCTTATGGCTACACCTTC.

This clonotype was counted between two and nine times. This rearrangement joins TRBV20-1 to TRBJ2-7; D uncertain. Trimming pared 3 bases from V and 2 bases from J, leaving 14 bases between. This CDR3 is 14 amino acids long. CDR1 is DFQATT and CDR2 is SNEGSKA in the germline V gene (reference sequence). CDR3 loop: CSARASDSPYEQYF. In nucleotides, the CDR3 is TGCAGTGCTAGGGCGTCGGATTCCCCCTACGAGCAGTACTTC.

This clonotype was picked up a small number of times. This sequence joins TRBV10-1 and TRBJ2-7; 8 nucleotides agree with TRBD1. V lost 10 bases and J lost 0; bases outside the gene matches: 8. The germline CDR1 and CDR2 sequences are WNHNN and SYGVQD (reference sequence). The CDR3 totals 14 residues. The CDR3 here is CANLRQGISYEQYF. CDR3 in DNA: TGCGCCAACCTACGACAGGGGATCTCCTACGAGCAGTACTTC.

This clonotype was seen a handful of times. This chain joins TRBV9 and TRBJ2-5; D gene ambiguous. In germline, CDR1 is SGDLS, CDR2 YYNGEE. Trimming shortened V by 0 bases and J by 2 bases, and 14 bases separated the two germline ends. This CDR3 region has 16 residues. CDR3: CASSVAAELSQETQYF. The CDR3 region has the DNA TGTGCCAGCAGCGTAGCGGCGGAACTATCTCAAGAGACCCAGTACTTC.

The rearrangement joins TRBV5-5 to TRBJ2-7, with TRBD1 as a possible D gene (6 bases). The J call may be faulty, since TRBJ2-5 better matches the DNA end. The CDR3 runs to 15 residues. Germline assignment: CDR1 SGHKS and CDR2 YYEKEE (reference sequence). For the CDR3, the DNA is TGTGCCAGCAGTTATGGACAGTGGGAGCAAGAGACCCAGTACTTC. Its protein product is CASSYGQWEQETQYF.

Only a few counts were recorded for this clonotype. This chain uses TRBV5-6 with TRBJ2-7, with D perhaps matching TRBD1 (6 bases). Germline V gene lookup returns CDR1 SGHDT and CDR2 YYEEEE. The CDR3 spans 14 residues. Trimming took off 4 bases at V and 5 bases at J, with 16 bases between the two ends. The CDR3 loop reads CASSLPTGIHEQYF. The CDR3 nucleotides read TGTGCCAGCAGCCTACCCACAGGGATCCACGAGCAGTACTTC.

This clonotype has just a few counts. The chain is built from TRBV18 and TRBJ2-5; D ambiguous. From germline, CDR1 is KGHSH and CDR2 LQKENI. The V gene lost 3 bases and the J gene lost 5 bases, with 16 bases spanning the gap. This CDR3 is built from 15 residues. The CDR3 region has the DNA TGTGCCAGCTCACCCGTCAACGGCCTTGTCGAGACCCAGTACTTC. The encoded protein is CASSPVNGLVETQYF.